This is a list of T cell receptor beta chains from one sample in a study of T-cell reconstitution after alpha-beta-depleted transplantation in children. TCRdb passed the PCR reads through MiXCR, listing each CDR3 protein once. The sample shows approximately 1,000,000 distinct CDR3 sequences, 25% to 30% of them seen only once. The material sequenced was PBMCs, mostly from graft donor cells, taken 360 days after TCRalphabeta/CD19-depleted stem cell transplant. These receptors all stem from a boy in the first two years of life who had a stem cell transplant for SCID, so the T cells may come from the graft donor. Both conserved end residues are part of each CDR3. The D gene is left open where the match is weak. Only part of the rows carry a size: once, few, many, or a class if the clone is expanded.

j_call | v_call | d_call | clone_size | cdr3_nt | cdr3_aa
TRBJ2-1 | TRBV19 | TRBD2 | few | TGTGCCAGTAGTATCGGACTAGCGGGCTCCTACAATGAGCAGTTCTTC | CASSIGLAGSYNEQFF
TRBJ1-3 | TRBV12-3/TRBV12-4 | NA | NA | TGTGCCGCCGGTGCAGGAGGACAAAACTCTGGAAACACCATATATTTT | CAAGAGGQNSGNTIYF
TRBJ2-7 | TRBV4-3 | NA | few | TGCGCCAGCAGCCAAGATCGCAACTACTACGAGCAGTACTTC | CASSQDRNYYEQYF
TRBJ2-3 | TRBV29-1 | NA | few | TGCAGCGTTGAGGAACTTTACAGGGATGCTGCAGATACGCAGTATTTT | CSVEELYRDAADTQYF
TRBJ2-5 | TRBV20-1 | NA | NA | TGCAGTGCTATATGGTTGGGGCGGGGGCTCGGGGAGACCCAGTACTTC | CSAIWLGRGLGETQYF
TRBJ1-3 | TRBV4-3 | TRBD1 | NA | TGCGCCAGCAGCCAGGGGGGACAGCTTGGGAACGCTGGAAACACCATATATTTT | CASSQGGQLGNAGNTIYF
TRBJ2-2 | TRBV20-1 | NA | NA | TGCAGTGCCGAGACTCCCCTGAACACCGGGGAGCTGTTTTTT | CSAETPLNTGELFF
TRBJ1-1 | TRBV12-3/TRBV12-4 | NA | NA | TGTGCCAGCAGGTCATTGAGCACTGAAGCTTTCTTT | CASRSLSTEAFF
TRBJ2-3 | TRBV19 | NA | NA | TGTGCCAGTAGTATCGAGAACACAGATACGCAGTATTTT | CASSIENTDTQYF
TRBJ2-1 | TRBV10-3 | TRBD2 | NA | TGTGCCATCAGTGAGTCAGCGGGGTTCAGGTGGAATGAGCAGTTCTTC | CAISESAGFRWNEQFF
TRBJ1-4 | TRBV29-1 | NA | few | TGCAGCGTTGTTGTCAGCCTAAAACTGTTTTTT | CSVVVSLKLFF
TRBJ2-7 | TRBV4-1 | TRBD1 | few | TGCGCCAGCAGCCAACGGACAGGGGATGATGAGCAGTACTTC | CASSQRTGDDEQYF
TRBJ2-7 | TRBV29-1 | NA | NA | TGCAGCGTTGGAACTGACAGTGTCGAGCAGTACTTC | CSVGTDSVEQYF
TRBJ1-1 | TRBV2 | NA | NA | TGTGCCAGCACCCAGGTGGGGGAAGGGAACACTGAAGCTTTCTTT | CASTQVGEGNTEAFF
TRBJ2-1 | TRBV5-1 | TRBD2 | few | TGCGCCAGCAGCTCGCTGTCGGGGACTAGCGGGGGAACTAACAATGAGCAGTTCTTC | CASSSLSGTSGGTNNEQFF
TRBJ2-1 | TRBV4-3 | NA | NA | TGCGCCAGCAGCCAACTGTCCTCCTTCCGTAGTGAGCAGTTCTTC | CASSQLSSFRSEQFF
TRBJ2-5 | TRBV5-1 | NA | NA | TGCGCCAGCAGCTTGGAAGGACAGTACCAAGAGACCCAGTACTTC | CASSLEGQYQETQYF
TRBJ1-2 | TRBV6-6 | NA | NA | TGTGCCAGCACCTCTGGACAGTTCTATGGCTACACCTTC | CASTSGQFYGYTF
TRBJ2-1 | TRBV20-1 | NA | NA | TGCAGTGCTAGAGTAGGGCTGGGAACGGATGAGCAGTTCTTC | CSARVGLGTDEQFF
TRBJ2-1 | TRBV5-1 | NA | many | TGCGCCAGCAGCCCCGGGTGGGATTACGACAATGAGCAGTTCTTC | CASSPGWDYDNEQFF
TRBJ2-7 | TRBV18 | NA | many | TGTGCCAGCTCACCACCAAGTAACGAGCAGTACTTC | CASSPPSNEQYF
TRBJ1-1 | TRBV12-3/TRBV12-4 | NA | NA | TGTGCCAGCAGTTGGTCGGCCTACACTGAAGCTTTCTTT | CASSWSAYTEAFF
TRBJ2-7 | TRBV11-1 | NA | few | TGTGCCACCGCGGACAGTTCCAGCCAAGGGGAGCAGTACTTC | CATADSSSQGEQYF
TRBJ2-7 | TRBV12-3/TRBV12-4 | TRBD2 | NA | TGTGCCAGCAGTTTTTTTCTTAGCGGGTACGAGCAGTACTTC | CASSFFLSGYEQYF
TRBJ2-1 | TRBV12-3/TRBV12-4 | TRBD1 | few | TGTGCCAGCAGTGACCGGGACAGGGGACACAATGAGCAGTTCTTC | CASSDRDRGHNEQFF
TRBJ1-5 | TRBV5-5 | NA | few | TGTGCCAGCAGCTTGGGAGGGGCCCCGGGGCAGCCCCAGCATTTT | CASSLGGAPGQPQHF
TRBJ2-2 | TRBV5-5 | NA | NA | TGTGCCAGCAGCTTTGAGGCCCGCGCCACCGGGGAGCTGTTTTTT | CASSFEARATGELFF